Listed below are T cell receptor beta chains from one sample, sequenced in a study of T cell responses to AZD1222 COVID-19 vaccine. Generated by immunoSEQ multiplex PCR, the TCRdb table keeps only in-frame clones and is missing some. The data show approximately 150,000 clones, with roughly 86% seen just once and 5% to 6% held by the top ten. The starting material was peripheral blood, obtained 28 days after the second AZD1222 dose. Receptor source: an adult who received the AZD1222 COVID-19 vaccine. The CDR3 runs from the conserved cysteine through the conserved F or W. Fields, in order: clone size, J gene, D gene, V gene, CDR3 protein, CDR3 DNA. A D gene is named only where the DNA matches it firmly. Only some rows state a clone size, as once, few, many or a class for expanded clones.

>.|TRBJ1-2|.|TRBV10-3
CAISESHGSNYGYTF
TGTGCCATCAGTGAGTCGCACGGCAGTAACTATGGCTACACCTTC
>.|TRBJ1-1|.|TRBV5-5
CASSGDTEAFF
TGTGCCAGCAGCGGGGACACTGAAGCTTTCTTT
>.|TRBJ2-7|TRBD2|TRBV5-6
CASSFGGGEQYF
TGTGCCAGCAGCTTCGGGGGGGGCGAGCAGTACTTC
>.|TRBJ1-5|TRBD1|TRBV20-1
CSASGDRDQPQHF
TGCAGTGCTAGTGGGGACAGGGATCAGCCCCAGCATTTT
>.|TRBJ1-1|.|TRBV6-4
CASSDGGLNTEAFF
TGTGCCAGCAGTGACGGGGGGCTGAACACTGAAGCTTTCTTT
>few|TRBJ2-7|TRBD1|TRBV5-5
CASSRQGYEQYF
TGTGCCAGCAGTCGACAGGGCTACGAGCAGTACTTC
>few|TRBJ2-1|.|TRBV11-2
CASSFLSTSSYNEQFF
TGTGCCAGCAGCTTTCTAAGCACTAGCTCCTACAATGAGCAGTTCTTC
>once|TRBJ1-2|.|TRBV18
CASSPPAGDGYTF
TGTGCCAGCTCACCACCGGCAGGCGATGGCTACACCTTC
>.|TRBJ1-1|.|TRBV2
CASTAAGRNTEAFF
TGTGCCAGCACCGCGGCGGGGCGGAACACTGAAGCTTTCTTT
>.|TRBJ2-2|.|TRBV6-5
CASSSVSITGELFF
TGTGCCAGCAGTTCGGTCAGCATCACCGGGGAGCTGTTTTTT
>.|TRBJ1-3|.|TRBV9
CASSEEDLSGNTIYF
TGTGCCAGCAGCGAGGAGGACCTCTCTGGAAACACCATATATTTT
>.|TRBJ2-7|.|TRBV2
CASRASGAGYEQYF
TGTGCCAGCAGAGCCAGCGGTGCGGGATACGAGCAGTACTTC
>.|TRBJ2-7|TRBD2|TRBV7-2
CASREGGSTPYEQYF
TGTGCCAGCCGGGAGGGCGGCAGTACCCCCTACGAGCAGTACTTC
>.|TRBJ1-3|.|TRBV18
CASSPDLSGNTIYF
TGTGCCAGCTCACCAGACCTCTCTGGAAACACCATATATTTT
>once|TRBJ1-3|.|TRBV15
CATSTPERISGNTIYF
TGTGCCACCAGCACCCCGGAGCGTATCTCTGGAAACACCATATATTTT
>.|TRBJ2-1|.|TRBV11-2
CASSPRDLSYNEQFF
TGTGCCAGCAGCCCGCGGGACCTCTCCTACAATGAGCAGTTCTTC
>once|TRBJ1-1|.|TRBV10-2
CASTSGDPQAFF
TGCGCCAGTACAAGTGGGGACCCCCAAGCTTTCTTT
>.|TRBJ1-6|TRBD1|TRBV28
CASSAGTARSPLHF
TGTGCCAGCAGTGCCGGGACAGCCCGTTCACCCCTCCACTTT
>.|TRBJ2-7|.|TRBV11-2
CASSPTPPTGVHEQYF
TGTGCCAGCAGCCCTACCCCCCCGACAGGAGTACACGAGCAGTACTTC
>.|TRBJ1-5|TRBD1|TRBV18
CASSPGHGGQGIHQPQHF
TGTGCCAGCTCACCCGGTCACGGCGGACAGGGGATTCATCAGCCCCAGCATTTT
>.|TRBJ1-2|.|TRBV30
CAFDRLYGYTF
TGTGCCTTCGACAGACTTTATGGCTACACCTTC
>.|TRBJ1-1|TRBD1|TRBV13
CASSPQTGGGIGRPEAFF
TGTGCCAGCAGCCCACAGACAGGGGGCGGAATAGGCCGCCCTGAAGCTTTCTTT
>.|TRBJ2-3|.|TRBV6-1
CASSDNGDTQYF
TGTGCCAGCAGTGATAATGGAGATACGCAGTATTTT
>.|TRBJ1-1|TRBD1|TRBV29-1
CSVGDRGGTEAFF
TGCAGCGTTGGGGACAGGGGAGGCACTGAAGCTTTCTTT
>few|TRBJ2-6|.|TRBV7-2
CASSRQPGANVLTF
TGTGCCAGCAGCCGTCAACCTGGGGCCAACGTCCTGACTTTC
>.|TRBJ1-1|.|TRBV6-5
CASSYSGMYTEAFF
TGTGCCAGCAGTTACTCTGGGATGTACACTGAAGCTTTCTTT
>.|TRBJ1-3|TRBD1|TRBV28
CASSPGGSGNTIYF
TGTGCCAGCAGCCCAGGGGGCTCTGGAAACACCATATATTTT
>.|TRBJ1-3|.|TRBV27
CASSLYPNSGNTIYF
TGTGCCAGCAGTTTATACCCGAACTCTGGAAACACCATATATTTT
>.|TRBJ2-3|TRBD1|TRBV6-6
CASTRTARGLDTQYF
TGTGCCAGCACCCGAACAGCCAGGGGGCTAGATACGCAGTATTTT
>.|TRBJ1-2|.|TRBV6-1
CASSERGTYGYTF
TGTGCCAGCAGTGAAAGGGGGACCTATGGCTACACCTTC
>.|TRBJ2-5|.|TRBV11-2
CASSLDPRLGLETQYF
TGTGCCAGCAGCTTAGATCCAAGGCTAGGGCTTGAGACCCAGTACTTC
>.|TRBJ1-1|.|TRBV19
CASSIWLFDRGRPEAFF
TGTGCCAGTAGTATCTGGCTTTTCGATCGGGGGCGGCCTGAAGCTTTCTTT
>.|TRBJ1-6|.|TRBV18
CASSPPTTGGNSPLHF
TGTGCCAGCTCACCACCTACAACAGGAGGGAATTCACCCCTCCACTTT
>.|TRBJ1-5|TRBD1|TRBV2
CASSELSWTGNQPQHF
TGTGCCAGCAGTGAATTAAGTTGGACAGGGAATCAGCCCCAGCATTTT
>.|TRBJ2-1|.|TRBV7-9
CASSSHIMDYNEQFF
TGTGCCAGCAGCTCCCACATTATGGACTACAATGAGCAGTTCTTC
>.|TRBJ1-1|.|TRBV7-9
CASSLQVNTEAFF
TGTGCCAGCAGTTTACAGGTGAACACTGAAGCTTTCTTT
>once|TRBJ2-1|TRBD2|TRBV4-1
CASTHLLAGGPEQFF
TGCGCCAGCACCCATCTGCTAGCGGGGGGGCCTGAGCAGTTCTTC
>.|TRBJ2-5|.|TRBV19
CASSWGLTKQETQYF
TGTGCCAGTAGTTGGGGCCTCACTAAGCAAGAGACCCAGTACTTC
>.|TRBJ2-1|TRBD2|TRBV18
CASSEAGGPYNEQFF
TGTGCCAGCTCGGAAGCGGGGGGCCCTTACAATGAGCAGTTCTTC
>once|TRBJ1-1|TRBD1|TRBV5-1
CASSFTGGTEAFF
TGCGCCAGCAGCTTCACAGGGGGCACTGAAGCTTTCTTT
>few|TRBJ2-5|TRBD1|TRBV5-1
CASSLNTGGQETQYF
TGCGCCAGCAGCTTAAACACAGGGGGCCAAGAGACCCAGTACTTC
>.|TRBJ2-5|TRBD1|TRBV11-2
CASNGQGVSETQYF
TGTGCCAGCAACGGACAGGGGGTCTCGGAGACCCAGTACTTC
>.|TRBJ2-7|.|TRBV5-3
CARSAEGRIHEQYF
TGTGCCAGAAGCGCCGAAGGGCGCATCCACGAGCAGTACTTC
>.|TRBJ1-5|TRBD1|TRBV7-9
CASSLVEGAWDQPQHF
TGTGCCAGCAGCTTAGTTGAGGGGGCGTGGGATCAGCCCCAGCATTTT
>.|TRBJ2-7|.|TRBV11-3
CASSLGIGSSYEQYF
TGTGCCAGCAGCTTGGGGATTGGAAGCTCCTACGAGCAGTACTTC
>.|TRBJ1-2|.|TRBV7-9
CASSSNSWGYTF
TGTGCCAGCAGCTCTAACTCTTGGGGCTACACCTTC
>.|TRBJ1-2|TRBD1|TRBV7-9
CASGQGVPNYGYTF
TGTGCCAGCGGGCAGGGGGTGCCTAACTATGGCTACACCTTC
>.|TRBJ2-1|.|TRBV18
CASSFAVAYNEQFF
TGTGCCAGCTCATTCGCGGTAGCCTACAATGAGCAGTTCTTC
>.|TRBJ1-2|TRBD1|TRBV27
CASAMGQGNYGYTF
TGTGCCAGCGCCATGGGACAGGGAAACTATGGCTACACCTTC
>.|TRBJ2-2|.|TRBV3-1/TRBV3-2
CASSQLANTGELFF
TGTGCCAGCAGCCAATTGGCGAACACCGGGGAGCTGTTTTTT
>.|TRBJ2-1|TRBD2|TRBV4-2
CASSLGLAGWDEQFF
TGTGCCAGCAGCCTAGGACTAGCGGGATGGGATGAGCAGTTCTTC
>once|TRBJ2-1|.|TRBV18
CASSPAGLNEQFF
TGTGCCAGCTCACCGGCCGGGCTCAATGAGCAGTTCTTC
>.|TRBJ1-4|TRBD1|TRBV10-3
CAISDGGGNEKLFF
TGTGCCATCAGTGACGGAGGGGGCAACGAAAAACTGTTTTTT
>.|TRBJ2-2|.|TRBV3-1/TRBV3-2
CASSQVENHGELFF
TGTGCCAGCAGCCAAGTGGAGAACCACGGGGAGCTGTTTTTT